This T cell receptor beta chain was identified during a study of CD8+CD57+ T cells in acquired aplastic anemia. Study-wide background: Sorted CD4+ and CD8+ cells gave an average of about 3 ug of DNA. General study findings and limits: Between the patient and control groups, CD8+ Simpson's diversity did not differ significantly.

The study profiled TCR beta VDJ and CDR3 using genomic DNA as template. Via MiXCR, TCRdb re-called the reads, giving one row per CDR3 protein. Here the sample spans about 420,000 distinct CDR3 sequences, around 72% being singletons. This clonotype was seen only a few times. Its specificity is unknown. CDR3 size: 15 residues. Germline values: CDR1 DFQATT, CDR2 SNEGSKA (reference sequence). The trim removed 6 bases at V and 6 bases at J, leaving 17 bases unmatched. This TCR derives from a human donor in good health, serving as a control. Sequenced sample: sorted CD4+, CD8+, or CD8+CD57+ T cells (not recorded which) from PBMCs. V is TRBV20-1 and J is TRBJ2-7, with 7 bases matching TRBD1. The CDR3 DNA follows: TGCAGTGCCAGCAGTTTGAGACAGGGAGACAGCGAGCAGTACTTC. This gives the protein CSASSLRQGDSEQYF.